Included here is one T cell receptor beta chain sequence, with context. Antigen unknown. Purity exceeded 98% in all sorted populations. Sequencing targeted expressed TCRB transcripts, as all isolated RNA had been reverse transcribed. Repertoires were generated with immunoSEQ multiplex PCR, while TCRdb's copy carries only in-frame clones and drops some. The sample has roughly 730,000 clones, under 15% seen once. The V end was cut by 5 bases, the J end by 1 base, with 5 bases between. Germline assignment: CDR1 SEHNR and CDR2 FQNEAQ (reference sequence). This CDR3 comprises 12 residues. This specimen belongs to a study of beta chain features in type 1 diabetes. Whole-study results and caveats: The analysis here could not establish whether HLA type shapes TCRB rearrangement. Type 1 diabetes patients had TCRB CDR3s that were shorter (moderately but significantly so) in all four CD4+ subsets. VDJ junctions sequenced from type 1 diabetes patients showed fewer insertions and more deletions.

Sequencing was performed on naive CD4+ T cells from blood. This clonotype originated in a man in his late teens or twenties with type 1 diabetes. The chain is built from TRBV7-9 and TRBJ1-1; no firm D call. CDR3 loop: CASSPKNTEAFF. The DNA of the CDR3 is TGTGCCAGCAGCCCAAAGAACACTGAAGCTTTCTTT.